This T cell receptor (beta chain) was recorded in a study of blood T cells in healthy people across ages. Study-wide results and limits: Naive T cell percentage and TCR beta diversity correlated strongly. A roughly linear age-dependent decrease characterized TCR beta diversity per million T cells.

Trimming cost V 1 base and J 4 bases, with 7 bases left between them. Germline CDR1 LNHNV, CDR2 YYDKDF (reference sequence). The CDR3 contains 14 residues. With each sample, at least 6 micrograms of total RNA were extracted. Only a few counts were recorded for this clonotype. Its specificity is unknown. Using a J-beta primer mix together with a sample-barcoded 5' primer, a second PCR was run for about 6 to 11 cycles. Each single sample gave us at least 3 million CDR3-containing paired-end reads. Using its own MiXCR run on the 5' RACE reads, TCRdb lists one record per CDR3 protein. The table has some 780,000 distinct CDR3 sequences, roughly 56% seen once.

The V gene is TRBV15, the J gene TRBJ1-4; D gene ambiguous. The receptor was derived from a middle-aged man in good health. Sequenced sample: blood. The DNA of the CDR3 is TGTGCCACCAGCAGAGGGGTAGTTAATGAAAAACTGTTTTTT. It codes for CATSRGVVNEKLFF.